The clone carrying this T cell receptor (beta chain) turned up a few times. Antigen unknown. This record comes from a study of T-cell memory formation after mild COVID-19. Study-wide results and caveats: Day 15 to 85 contracting clones showed balanced CD4/CD8; later expanders leaned CD4+. Nothing showed for sure that second-wave clones peaking on day 37 were SARS-CoV-2 specific.

Trimming cost V 6 bases and J 7 bases; bases outside gene matches: 8. The CDR3 contains 13 residues. Germline loops: CDR1 DFQATT, CDR2 SNEGSKA (reference sequence). TCRdb reprocessed the 5' RACE reads via MiXCR and lists one record per CDR3 protein. The sample gives around 370,000 distinct CDR3 sequences, about 21% of which show up once; roughly an eighth is in the top ten. Sequenced sample: PBMCs or a T cell subset sorted from them (not recorded which). V gene TRBV20-1 combines with J gene TRBJ1-5, with 8 bases identical to TRBD1. The clonotype comes from an adult woman who had mild COVID-19 (a few samples of this study predate the infection). Cell type and time point are not known. The CDR3 DNA sequence: TGCAGTGCAACTGCAGGGGGCATCCAGCCCCAGCATTTT. Amino acids: CSATAGGIQPQHF.